The TCR beta chain under discussion was sequenced for a study of glioma-infiltrating T cells. Across the study: Before surgery, glioma patients received dexamethasone for at most six days. Around 1 million peripheral T cells were targeted at roughly 4.5- to 11-fold coverage.

Study results and caveats: A blood CDR3 motif signature was depleted in highly divergent patients. Above-expected tissue-blood divergence occurred in all gliomas, most in low-grade ones.

Using RNA template, CDR3s of TCR alpha and beta were amplified with iRepertoire arm-PCR. TCRdb re-analysed the multiplex PCR reads in MiXCR, keeping a single row per CDR3 protein. The sample lists around 390,000 distinct CDR3 sequences, about 40% occurring once. V gave up 1 base and J gave up 12 bases; unmatched junction bases: 5. The CDR3 covers 13 residues. The germline V gene encodes CDR1 LGHNT and CDR2 FRNRAP. In its sample, this clonotype was seen a few times. Its antigen is not known. Sequencing was performed on glioma tissue, nonneoplastic brain tissue, or PBMCs (not recorded which). The receptor was isolated from a human donor with low-grade glioma or glioblastoma, undergoing nonglioma brain surgery, or in good health (not recorded which). The chain links TRBV12-5 to TRBJ2-1; 8 bases are a match to TRBD1. CDR3 DNA sequence: TGTGCTAGTGGTTTGGGCATTGACAGGGGGCAGTTCTTC. Translated: CASGLGIDRGQFF.